This T cell receptor beta chain was obtained from a study of neurological immune-mediated disorders. This clonotype was observed at least ten times. Germline V lookup: CDR1 DFQATT, CDR2 SNEGSKA (reference sequence). The CDR3 spans 14 residues. Trimming stripped 3 bases from V and 5 bases from J, with 17 bases between. TCRdb reprocessed the 5' RACE reads with MiXCR, giving one entry per CDR3 protein. The profile covers around 70,000 distinct CDR3 sequences, with 5.2% appearing a single time and about 2.8% taken by the ten largest. Sequencing used PBMCs. The rearrangement uses TRBV20-1 and TRBJ2-7; D tentatively reads TRBD1 or TRBD2 (5 bases each). The source of this sequence is a woman in her thirties with multiple sclerosis. This chain's CDR3 is CSASLWGSSNEQYF. DNA of the CDR3: TGCAGTGCTAGCCTCTGGGGGAGTAGTAACGAGCAGTACTTC.